The text below deals with one T cell receptor (beta chain). Germline V gene lookup returns CDR1 MNHEY and CDR2 SVGEGT. The junction had 15 bases not matched to a gene; V was cut back by 2 bases and J by 12 bases. The CDR3 extends over 17 amino acids. This sample was included in a study of T-cell reconstitution after alpha-beta-depleted transplantation in children. Unique molecular identifiers were used in preparing the TCRbeta library. A single record per CDR3 protein comes from TCRdb applying MiXCR to the PCR reads. The repertoire includes roughly 500,000 distinct CDR3 sequences, about 31% of them detected once, and less than 2.5% sits in the top ten.

This chain uses TRBV6-2 or TRBV6-3 with TRBJ2-1; TRBD2 matches 11 bases. This TCR was recovered from a human donor who donated a stem cell graft to a child with aplastic anemia. The input for sequencing was PBMCs from the stem cell graft donor, taken from the stem cell graft. CDR3 loop: CASSYGPGTSGTFWQFF. The CDR3 DNA follows: TGTGCCAGCAGTTACGGTCCTGGGACTAGCGGAACATTTTGGCAGTTCTTC.